This entry lists 30 T cell receptor beta chains sequenced from one sample in a study of shared clonotypes between healthy human individuals. Method: immunoSEQ multiplex PCR; TCRdb's copy keeps in-frame clones and lacks some. The sample contains some 900,000 clones, about 80% of which appear only once. The sample comprised memory CD4+ T cells sorted from blood. Subset of the sample: CD45RA-negative fraction. The source is a man younger than 35 in good health.

As for this clone: The identical CDR3 is also encoded by other nucleotide sequences in the sample. The chain employs TRBV20-1 and TRBJ2-1, with a possible D match to TRBD1 (6 bases). The CDR3 is 10 amino acids. V was clipped by 6 bases and J by 9 bases, with 9 bases between them. CDR1 DFQATT and CDR2 SNEGSKA come from the germline V gene (reference sequence). CDR3 in DNA: TGCAGTGCCGGCAGGGGTGAGCAGTTCTTC. It specifies CSAGRGEQFF.

The chain is built from TRBV4-1 and TRBJ1-2; D ambiguous. V lost 4 bases, J lost 4 bases, and 16 bases lay in between. The CDR3 is 15 residues long. Germline V gives CDR1 MGHRA, CDR2 YSYEKL. In nucleotides, the CDR3 is TGCGCCAGCAGCCCCCTTCCCGGGGTAAGCTATGGCTACACCTTC. Translation: CASSPLPGVSYGYTF.

The chain carries TRBV2 and TRBJ2-3; D possibly corresponds to TRBD2 (6 bases). V gave up 0 bases and J gave up 5 bases, with 12 bases separating them. The CDR3 runs to 15 residues. Germline V gene sequence: CDR1 SNHLY, CDR2 FYNNEI. Here the CDR3 DNA reads TGTGCCAGCAGTGAAGCGCTTCTGGGGGGAGATACGCAGTATTTT. Its protein product is CASSEALLGGDTQYF.

This clone appeared a single time. The J gene is TRBJ2-7, the V gene TRBV5-6; no reliable D call. CDR3 length: 14 residues. Germline CDR1 SGHDT, CDR2 YYEEEE. V was pared by 0 bases and J by 5 bases, with 12 bases between. The CDR3 region has the DNA TGTGCCAGCAGCTTGGACACGTTGCTCAACGAGCAGTACTTC. The encoded protein is CASSLDTLLNEQYF.

The chain uses TRBV11-1 and TRBJ2-2; 8 bases are shared with TRBD2. Germline V gives CDR1 SGHAT, CDR2 FQDESV (reference sequence). There are 18 residues in the CDR3. J lost 1 base, V lost 3 bases, and 10 bases had no gene match. The CDR3 DNA follows: TGTGCCAGCAGCTTGGGTCTCTGGCGGGGGGAGAACACCGGGGAGCTGTTTTTT. Its protein is CASSLGLWRGENTGELFF.

Many counts were recorded for this clone. The rearrangement joins TRBV10-1 to TRBJ2-7, with 9 bases fitting TRBD1. This CDR3 has 17 residues. The V segment lost 4 bases and the J segment 2 bases; nucleotides outside the gene matches: 12. Germline-derived CDR1 and CDR2 are WNHNN and SYGVQD (reference sequence). CDR3 DNA sequence: TGCGCCAGCAGTGGGGACTCCGGGACAGGGCGAACCTACGAGCAGTACTTC. It translates to CASSGDSGTGRTYEQYF.

This chain connects TRBV4-1 to TRBJ2-3; TRBD2 is a possible D gene (5 bases). The CDR3 loop spans 14 amino acids. Germline values: CDR1 MGHRA, CDR2 YSYEKL. The V end lost 4 bases, the J end lost 4 bases, and 12 bases lay between the germline ends. The CDR3 spells CASSPDGGSDTQYF. Written as DNA, the CDR3 is TGCGCCAGCAGCCCCGACGGAGGCTCAGATACGCAGTATTTT.

The chain employs TRBV7-2 and TRBJ1-6; 7 bases map to TRBD1. CDR1 is SGHTA, CDR2 FQGNSA, per germline. There are 15 residues in the CDR3. The junction had 8 bases not matched to a gene; V was cut back by 5 bases and J by 7 bases. The CDR3 DNA sequence: TGTGCCAGCAGCCCGCCACAGGGGTACAATTCACCCCTCCACTTT. This encodes CASSPPQGYNSPLHF.

The chain links TRBV27 to TRBJ2-7, with 8 bases aligning to TRBD1. The germline gives CDR1 MNHEY, CDR2 SMNVEV (reference sequence). CDR3 length: 15 residues. J lost 2 bases, V lost 5 bases, and 8 bases had no gene match. The CDR3 region has the DNA TGTGCCAGCAGTCCACCTCAGGGGGCTGCCTACGAGCAGTACTTC. Translated: CASSPPQGAAYEQYF.

Only one count was recorded for this clone. The chain joins TRBV2 to TRBJ2-3, with 7 positions matching TRBD1. The germline V gene has CDR1 SNHLY and CDR2 FYNNEI. Trimming took 6 bases from V and 2 from J; bases not matched to a gene: 8. The CDR3 length is 15 residues. DNA of the CDR3: TGTGCCAGCAGGCCCCGACAGGGCTTCACAGATACGCAGTATTTT. This translates into CASRPRQGFTDTQYF.

The rearrangement uses TRBV5-4 and TRBJ2-1, with TRBD2 matching 12 bases. The CDR3 loop spans 17 amino acids. Trimming cost V 0 bases and J 3 bases; bases outside gene matches: 4. The V gene's germline CDR1 is SGHNT and CDR2 YYREEE (reference sequence). The CDR3 sequence is CASSLGASGRGYNEQFF. The CDR3 region has the DNA TGTGCCAGCAGCTTGGGGGCTAGCGGGAGGGGCTACAATGAGCAGTTCTTC.

This chain uses TRBV6-1 with TRBJ2-1, with D tentatively TRBD1 (5 bases). Trimming stripped 3 bases from V and 0 bases from J, with 9 bases between. This CDR3 is 15 amino acids long. In germline, CDR1 is MNHNS, CDR2 SASEGT. The CDR3 protein is CASSDGQSSYNEQFF. CDR3 DNA: TGTGCCAGCAGTGACGGACAATCCTCCTACAATGAGCAGTTCTTC.

About this clone itself: Other DNA sequences within the sample encode an identical CDR3. The rearrangement uses TRBV6-6 and TRBJ1-2; D is perhaps TRBD1 (6 bases). CDR3 size: 12 residues. Trimming took 6 bases from V and 4 from J, leaving 9 bases between them. From germline, CDR1 is MNHNY and CDR2 SVGAGI (reference sequence). The CDR3 spells CASSDRTYGYTF. The CDR3 bases are TGTGCCAGCAGCGACAGGACCTATGGCTACACCTTC.

The rearrangement uses TRBV5-1 and TRBJ2-1; 11 bases agree with TRBD2. With 0 bases clipped from V and 8 bases from J, the junction kept 1 base outside the gene matches. The length of the CDR3 is 14 residues. Germline V gene lookup returns CDR1 SGHRS and CDR2 YFSETQ. Here the CDR3 DNA reads TGCGCCAGCAGCTTGGTAGCGGGAGGGCATGAGCAGTTCTTC. It yields the protein CASSLVAGGHEQFF.

This clone was observed a handful of times. The identical CDR3 is also encoded by other nucleotide sequences in the sample. The rearrangement uses TRBV6-5 and TRBJ1-1; no clear D gene. V was cut by 4 bases and J by 0 bases, with 9 bases left in between. This CDR3 has 14 residues. Germline V gene lookup returns CDR1 MNHEY and CDR2 SVGAGI. In DNA, the CDR3 is TGTGCCAGCAGTTTAAGGACTGTGAACACTGAAGCTTTCTTT. Translating gives CASSLRTVNTEAFF.

This rearrangement joins TRBV6-5 to TRBJ1-1; a possible D gene is TRBD1 (6 bases). CDR3 length: 15 amino acids. V shed 5 bases and J shed 0 bases, with 13 bases lying between them. Looked up from germline, CDR1 is MNHEY and CDR2 is SVGAGI. CDR3 in amino acids: CASSTSGALNTEAFF. In DNA, the CDR3 is TGTGCCAGCAGTACTTCAGGGGCTTTGAACACTGAAGCTTTCTTT.

This clone was seen a few times. CDR3 in DNA: TGCAGCGTTGGAACGGGACAGGGCTATGGCTACACCTTC. Translation: CSVGTGQGYGYTF. The rearrangement links TRBV29-1 to TRBJ1-2, with TRBD1 matching 9 bases. In germline, CDR1 is SQVTM, CDR2 ANQGSEA. The CDR3 is 13 residues long. The V and J ends lost 4 bases and 4 bases, in that order; junction bases with no gene match: 4.

The chain carries TRBV5-6 and TRBJ1-5; perhaps TRBD1 as D (5 bases). The CDR3 covers 16 residues. The V gene's germline CDR1 is SGHDT and CDR2 YYEEEE. V was shortened by 1 base and J by 0 bases, with 11 bases between the two germline ends. The chain's CDR3 is CASSLIRGGSNQPQHF. The CDR3 coding sequence is TGTGCCAGCAGCTTGATAAGGGGAGGTAGCAATCAGCCCCAGCATTTT. Drawing the rest from reference TRBV5-6 and TRBJ1-5, the complete variable domain is DAGVTQSPTHLIKTRGQQVTLRCSPKSGHDTVSWYQQALGQGPQFIFQYYEEEERQRGNFPDRFSGHQFPNYSSELNVNALLLGDSALYLCASSLIRGGSNQPQHFGDGTRLSIL.

There are a few counts of this clone. The chain employs TRBV29-1 and TRBJ2-5; D possibly corresponds to TRBD1 (6 bases). Germline CDR1 SQVTM, CDR2 ANQGSEA. The CDR3 length is 12 residues. V shed 3 bases and J shed 5 bases, with 10 bases lying between them. CDR3 sequence reads: CSVDAGEETQYF. In DNA, the CDR3 is TGCAGCGTTGATGCAGGGGAGGAGACCCAGTACTTC.

The chain couples TRBV10-1 to TRBJ2-1; 12 nucleotides match TRBD2. From germline, CDR1 is WNHNN and CDR2 SYGVQD (reference sequence). V lost 0 bases, J lost 15 bases, and 6 bases stayed unmatched. The CDR3 covers 14 residues. The CDR3 sequence: CASSESRTSGAGFF. The CDR3 DNA is TGCGCCAGCAGTGAGTCCCGGACTAGCGGGGCGGGGTTCTTC.

The chain links TRBV10-3 to TRBJ1-2; TRBD1 agrees at 8 bases. With V trimmed by 3 bases and J by 4 bases, 1 base remained unmatched. Germline V gene lookup returns CDR1 ENHRY and CDR2 SYGVKD. This CDR3 comprises 13 residues. Here the CDR3 reads CAISDRGLYGYTF. The CDR3 DNA reads as TGTGCCATCAGTGACAGGGGGCTCTATGGCTACACCTTC.

This clone is a singleton in its sample. A much larger clone differs from this one at a single base, so this may be a read error. The same CDR3 can be traced to other DNA sequences in this sample. This chain connects TRBV5-4 to TRBJ2-3, with 9 bases identical to TRBD2. CDR1 and CDR2 from the germline V gene are SGHNT and YYREEE (reference sequence). The V and J ends lost 0 bases and 1 base, in that order; junction bases with no gene match: 0. The CDR3 spans 15 residues. The CDR3 DNA follows: TGTGCCAGCAGCTTGGTAGCGGGGGGCACAGATACGCAGTATTTT. It yields the protein CASSLVAGGTDTQYF.

This chain uses TRBV29-1 with TRBJ1-2; 8 bases fit TRBD1. The CDR3 covers 13 residues. In germline, CDR1 is SQVTM, CDR2 ANQGSEA. V shed 1 base and J 5 bases; nucleotides not matched to a gene: 3. In DNA, the CDR3 is TGCAGCGTTGAAGCCCGGACAGGGTATGGCTACACCTTC. Amino acids: CSVEARTGYGYTF.

The CDR3 sequence: CASSLAVVLNEQFF. The CDR3 DNA follows: TGCGCCAGCAGCTTGGCGGTAGTATTAAATGAGCAGTTCTTC. This chain joins TRBV5-1 and TRBJ2-1; D gene unclear. The CDR3 contains 14 residues. Germline V gene sequence: CDR1 SGHRS, CDR2 YFSETQ. The ends were cut back, 0 bases at V and 7 bases at J, with 11 bases in the middle.

The V gene is TRBV20-1, the J gene TRBJ2-1; D unresolved. Trimming took 6 bases from V and 9 from J, leaving 12 bases between them. Germline CDR1 reads DFQATT; CDR2 reads SNEGSKA (reference sequence). The CDR3 is made up of 11 amino acids. The CDR3 DNA is TGCAGTGCGGGCTATCTCGGTGAGCAGTTCTTC. The encoded protein is CSAGYLGEQFF.

The CDR3 protein is CASSLLKQGPDTQYF. The CDR3 DNA reads as TGTGCCAGCAGCTTACTCAAGCAGGGGCCAGATACGCAGTATTTT. The chain combines TRBV7-9 with TRBJ2-3; D is possibly TRBD1 (6 bases). The germline gives CDR1 SEHNR, CDR2 FQNEAQ (reference sequence). The V gene lost 2 bases and the J gene lost 4 bases, with 13 bases spanning the gap. The length of the CDR3 is 15 residues.

As for this clone: The same CDR3 is also encoded by other DNA sequences in this sample. The genes are TRBV6-6 and TRBJ1-2; no firm D call. Trimming took off 6 bases at V and 1 base at J, with 9 bases between the two ends. Looked up from germline, CDR1 is MNHNY and CDR2 is SVGAGI (reference sequence). This CDR3 spans 13 amino acids. CDR3 coding DNA: TGTGCCAGCAGCCTACAGAGTAACTATGGCTACACCTTC. Translating it yields CASSLQSNYGYTF.

There are many counts of this clone. The rearrangement links TRBV9 to TRBJ2-5, with 8 positions matching TRBD2. J was trimmed by 7 bases and V by 3 bases; bases with no gene match: 11. CDR1 is SGDLS, CDR2 YYNGEE, per germline. This CDR3 has 15 residues. Here the CDR3 DNA reads TGTGCCAGCAGCGGGGGACTAGTTGGAACGGGGACCCAGTACTTC. It specifies CASSGGLVGTGTQYF. The whole variable domain, filled in from reference TRBV9 and TRBJ2-5, reads DSGVTQTPKHLITATGQRVTLRCSPRSGDLSVYWYQQSLDQGLQFLIQYYNGEERAKGNILERFSAQQFPDLHSELNLSSLELGDSALYFCASSGGLVGTGTQYFGPGTRLLVL.

This chain connects TRBV5-4 to TRBJ2-5; D might be TRBD1 or TRBD2, each matching 5 bases. V lost 0 bases to trimming and J lost 4 bases, with 16 bases between them. This CDR3 contains 16 residues. Germline V gene lookup returns CDR1 SGHNT and CDR2 YYREEE (reference sequence). The CDR3 is CASSLAISKRGETQYF. The CDR3 nucleotides read TGTGCCAGCAGCTTGGCCATCTCTAAGAGGGGAGAGACCCAGTACTTC.

The chain employs TRBV28 and TRBJ2-7; 7 bases agree with TRBD1. Germline CDR1 MDHEN, CDR2 SYDVKM. The CDR3 spans 14 residues. The V gene end was trimmed by 6 bases and the J gene end by 0 bases; junction bases not matched to a gene: 5. CDR3 loop: CASRRTGNSYEQYF. For the CDR3, the DNA is TGTGCCAGCAGGCGGACAGGCAACTCCTACGAGCAGTACTTC.